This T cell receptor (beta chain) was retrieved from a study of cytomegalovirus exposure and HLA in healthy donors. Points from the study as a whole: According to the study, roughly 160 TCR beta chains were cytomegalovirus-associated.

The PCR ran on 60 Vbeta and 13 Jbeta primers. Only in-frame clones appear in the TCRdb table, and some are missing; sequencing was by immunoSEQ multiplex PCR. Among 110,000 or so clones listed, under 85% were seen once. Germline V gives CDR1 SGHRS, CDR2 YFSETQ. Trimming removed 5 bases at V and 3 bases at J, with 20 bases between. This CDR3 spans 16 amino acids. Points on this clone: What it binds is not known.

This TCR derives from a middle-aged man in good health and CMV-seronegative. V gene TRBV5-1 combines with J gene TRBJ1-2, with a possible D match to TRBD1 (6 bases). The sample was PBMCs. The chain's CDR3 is CASRQGSPGIYYGYTF. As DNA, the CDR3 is TGCGCCAGCAGGCAGGGGAGCCCGGGTATTTACTATGGCTACACCTTC.